The 32 T cell receptor beta chains below come from one sample, sequenced in a study of T cells after yellow fever vaccination. From the 5' RACE reads, TCRdb called clonotypes with MiXCR, one entry per CDR3 protein. Of tens of thousands of distinct CDR3 sequences in the sample, less than 7% were seen once. The material sequenced was PBMCs, either bulk or a sorted T-cell subset (CD4+, CD8+, memory, or dextramer-sorted; not recorded which), taken 15 days after the yellow fever booster vaccination. The receptors stem from a man in his thirties or forties who received the YFV17D yellow fever vaccine.

To note about this clonotype: Possible read error: a much larger clone is one base away. This chain joins TRBV10-3 and TRBJ1-3, with 9 nucleotides matching TRBD1. The CDR3 length is 14 residues. Germline V gives CDR1 ENHRY, CDR2 SYGVKD. Trimming cost V 6 bases and J 5 bases; bases outside gene matches: 5. The CDR3 nucleotides are TGTGCCATCAGCACGACAGGGGGTAGAAACACCATATATTTT. Translating it yields CAISTTGGRNTIYF.

This clonotype showed up many times. The chain recombines TRBV7-9 with TRBJ2-7, with 8 bases matching TRBD1. In germline, CDR1 is SEHNR, CDR2 FQNEAQ (reference sequence). CDR3 length: 15 amino acids. J gave up 2 bases and V 4 bases, and 7 bases lay outside the gene matches. DNA for the CDR3: TGTGCCAGCAGCTACGGACAGGGTGGCACCTACGAGCAGTACTTC. Its protein is CASSYGQGGTYEQYF.

This clonotype was counted many times. V usage is TRBV12-3 or TRBV12-4 and J usage is TRBJ2-2; TRBD1 or TRBD2 may be the D gene (5 bases each). V was shortened by 3 bases and J by 6 bases, with 14 bases between the two germline ends. The CDR3 length is 15 residues. CDR3 amino acids: CASSLGSGSAGELFF. CDR3 nucleotide sequence: TGTGCCAGCAGTTTGGGGTCAGGGAGCGCCGGGGAGCTGTTTTTT.

This clonotype was detected many times. This chain joins TRBV20-1 and TRBJ2-1; D is undetermined. V lost 3 bases, J lost 5 bases, and 11 bases lay in between. This CDR3 region has 13 residues. In germline, CDR1 is DFQATT, CDR2 SNEGSKA (reference sequence). The CDR3: CSASIYSNNEQFF. The CDR3, as DNA: TGCAGTGCTAGCATATATTCGAACAATGAGCAGTTCTTC.

This clonotype was observed many times. V and J are TRBV5-1 and TRBJ1-4; D call uncertain. V lost 0 bases and J 4 bases, leaving 7 bases between the germline ends. This CDR3 spans 14 amino acids. Germline CDR1 and CDR2: SGHRS and YFSETQ. The chain's CDR3 is CASSLGGLNEKLFF. The CDR3 bases are TGCGCCAGCAGCTTGGGAGGGCTTAATGAAAAACTGTTTTTT.

This clonotype was detected many times. CDR3: CASSLALDTQYF. CDR3 bases: TGTGCCAGCAGCTTGGCACTGGATACGCAGTATTTT. The chain carries TRBV5-5 and TRBJ2-3; the D is unclear. There are 12 residues in the CDR3. V lost 0 bases to trimming and J lost 6 bases, with 5 bases between them. Germline V gene lookup returns CDR1 SGHKS and CDR2 YYEKEE (reference sequence).

This clonotype was seen repeatedly, ten times or more. The chain couples TRBV7-6 to TRBJ2-3; TRBD1 agrees at 8 bases. Germline V gene sequence: CDR1 SGHVS, CDR2 FNYEAQ. V shed 5 bases and J 11 bases; nucleotides not matched to a gene: 12. The CDR3 is 14 amino acids. The CDR3 sequence: CASSGEAGGVRQYF. CDR3 sequence (DNA): TGTGCCAGCAGCGGGGAGGCAGGGGGCGTTCGGCAGTATTTT. Full variable domain (missing parts from reference TRBV7-6 and TRBJ2-3): GAGVSQSPRYKVTKRGQDVALRCDPISGHVSLYWYRQALGQGPEFLTYFNYEAQQDKSGLPNDRFSAERPEGSISTLTIQRTEQRDSAMYRCASSGEAGGVRQYFGPGTRLTVL.

This clonotype was observed many times. The chain carries TRBV7-9 and TRBJ2-7; 8 bases align to TRBD1. This CDR3 has 16 amino acids. J lost 7 bases, V lost 4 bases, and 15 bases had no gene match. Germline CDR1 and CDR2: SEHNR and FQNEAQ (reference sequence). CDR3 DNA: TGTGCCAGCAGCTCGAACCCAGGGGGCGATTCAGGGGAGCAGTACTTC. It yields the protein CASSSNPGGDSGEQYF.

This clonotype was picked up many times. J is TRBJ2-3 and V is TRBV21-1; the D call TRBD2 from the table was never checked on the DNA. TRBV21-1 is noted as a pseudogene. The CDR3 has 16 amino acids. The CDR3 sequence is CASSKATGGETDTQYF. The CDR3 DNA is TGTGCCAGCAGCAAAGCGACGGGAGGGGAGACAGATACGCAGTATTTT.

This clonotype occurred many times. V gene TRBV6-2 or TRBV6-3 combines with J gene TRBJ2-1; TRBD2 agrees at 12 bases. CDR1 MNHEY and CDR2 SVGEGT come from the germline V gene. This CDR3 is built from 17 residues. With V trimmed by 5 bases and J by 2 bases, 7 bases remained unmatched. The CDR3 DNA reads as TGTGCCAGCAGTAAGACTAGCGGGAGTTTGCCCTACAATGAGCAGTTCTTC. This translates into CASSKTSGSLPYNEQFF.

This clonotype was counted ten times or more. J is TRBJ2-6 and V is TRBV18; D not resolved. The CDR3 length is 15 residues. Per the germline V gene, CDR1 is KGHSH and CDR2 is LQKENI. Trimming removed 2 bases at V and 2 bases at J, with 7 bases between. CDR3 residues: CASSPDGAGANVLTF. CDR3 nucleotides: TGTGCCAGCTCACCAGATGGGGCTGGGGCCAACGTCCTGACTTTC.

In its sample, this clonotype was seen many times. The chain has TRBV5-4 and TRBJ2-5; D is ambiguous. CDR3 length: 14 residues. V was cut by 0 bases and J by 3 bases, with 9 bases left in between. In germline, CDR1 is SGHNT, CDR2 YYREEE (reference sequence). The CDR3 loop is CASSLDSQEETQYF. The DNA for the CDR3 is TGTGCCAGCAGCTTGGACAGCCAAGAAGAGACCCAGTACTTC. Full variable domain (missing parts from reference TRBV5-4 and TRBJ2-5): ETGVTQSPTHLIKTRGQQVTLRCSSQSGHNTVSWYQQALGQGPQFIFQYYREEENGRGNFPPRFSGLQFPNYSSELNVNALELDDSALYLCASSLDSQEETQYFGPGTRLLVL.

This clonotype was counted many times. The chain uses TRBV6-5 and TRBJ1-2, with 7 bases that match TRBD1. Germline V gives CDR1 MNHEY, CDR2 SVGAGI. This CDR3 region has 11 residues. With 10 bases clipped from V and 8 bases from J, the junction kept 7 bases outside the gene matches. CDR3 residues: CATGQDMGYTF. The CDR3 DNA is TGTGCCACTGGACAGGATATGGGCTACACCTTC.

This chain joins TRBV28 and TRBJ1-5; no definite D call. Germline assignment: CDR1 MDHEN and CDR2 SYDVKM. The V and J ends lost 7 bases and 4 bases respectively, with 17 bases between them. The CDR3 spans 15 residues. CDR3 sequence: CASNQRRLRNQPQHF. In DNA form, the CDR3 reads TGTGCCAGCAACCAAAGACGGCTTCGGAATCAGCCCCAGCATTTT.

The table lists this clonotype with many counts. This chain connects TRBV11-2 to TRBJ2-3; D possibly corresponds to TRBD2 (6 bases). Germline CDR1 and CDR2: SGHAT and FQNNGV. V was trimmed by 4 bases and J by 2 bases, leaving 10 bases between them. The CDR3 consists of 14 residues. The CDR3 DNA sequence: TGTGCCAGCAGCTCGGCGGGGTCCACAGATACGCAGTATTTT. As protein: CASSSAGSTDTQYF.

There are many counts of this clonotype. This chain joins TRBV12-3 or TRBV12-4 and TRBJ2-1, with 12 positions matching TRBD2. This CDR3 region has 19 residues. The V gene end was trimmed by 7 bases and the J gene end by 3 bases; junction bases not matched to a gene: 16. DNA of the CDR3: TGTGCCAGCAAGGGATTAGAAGCTAGCGGGAGGGCAATCTACAATGAGCAGTTCTTC. This encodes CASKGLEASGRAIYNEQFF.

This clonotype was counted many times. The gene calls are TRBV7-6 and TRBJ2-3, with D perhaps matching TRBD1 (5 bases). The CDR3 is 15 amino acids. The V end lost 1 base, the J end lost 6 bases, and 14 bases lay between the germline ends. Germline V gene sequence: CDR1 SGHVS, CDR2 FNYEAQ. The CDR3 nucleotides are TGTGCCAGCAGCTTAGTTAGGGGCCTGGGGGATACGCAGTATTTT. Residues: CASSLVRGLGDTQYF. Complete variable domain (other parts from reference TRBV7-6 and TRBJ2-3): GAGVSQSPRYKVTKRGQDVALRCDPISGHVSLYWYRQALGQGPEFLTYFNYEAQQDKSGLPNDRFSAERPEGSISTLTIQRTEQRDSAMYRCASSLVRGLGDTQYFGPGTRLTVL.

This clonotype was seen repeatedly, ten times or more. The chain is built from TRBV20-1 and TRBJ2-5; TRBD2 is a possible D gene (5 bases). This CDR3 is 12 amino acids long. The V gene's germline CDR1 is DFQATT and CDR2 SNEGSKA (reference sequence). V lost 3 bases, J lost 4 bases, and 9 bases lay in between. The CDR3 region has the DNA TGCAGTGCTAGTTCGGCGGGAGAGACCCAGTACTTC. Its translation: CSASSAGETQYF.

This clonotype was observed many times. The genes are TRBV5-1 and TRBJ2-5; D may match TRBD1 or TRBD2 (6 bases each). CDR1 is SGHRS and CDR2 is YFSETQ in the germline V gene. Trimming left V 4 bases short and J 1 base short, with 11 bases between. This CDR3 has 14 residues. CDR3 DNA: TGCGCCAGCAGCGGGGGGCGGACCCAAGAGACCCAGTACTTC. This codes for CASSGGRTQETQYF.

This clonotype was observed a single time. A clone one base away is much larger, so this may be a read error. The CDR3 loop is CASSQARPTLVTYEQYF. CDR3 sequence (DNA): TGCGCCAGCAGCCAAGCCCGCCCGACCTTGGTGACCTACGAGCAGTACTTC. The chain combines TRBV4-3 with TRBJ2-7; no definite D call. Germline lookup yields CDR1 LGHNA and CDR2 YSLEER. The V gene lost 1 base and the J gene lost 2 bases, with 18 bases spanning the gap. CDR3 length: 17 residues.

The table lists this clonotype with many counts. This chain joins TRBV20-1 and TRBJ2-7, with TRBD1 identical over 8 bases. This CDR3 contains 14 residues. The trim removed 6 bases at V and 5 bases at J, leaving 12 bases unmatched. Germline values: CDR1 DFQATT, CDR2 SNEGSKA (reference sequence). CDR3 protein: CSATTQGAAHEQYF. In DNA form, the CDR3 reads TGCAGTGCGACCACCCAGGGGGCAGCCCACGAGCAGTACTTC.

The V gene is TRBV5-1, the J gene TRBJ2-1; the match to TRBD2 covers 14 bases. The CDR3 sequence is 21 residues long. Unmatched junction bases numbered 15, after V lost 4 bases and J lost 0 bases. Germline CDR1 and CDR2: SGHRS and YFSETQ. The CDR3 bases are TGCGCCAGCAGCCCGACCCCCCTGGGACTAGCGGGAGACCACTCCTACAATGAGCAGTTCTTC. It encodes CASSPTPLGLAGDHSYNEQFF.

This clonotype occurred many times. The chain couples TRBV11-2 to TRBJ1-4; 8 bases line up with TRBD1. The CDR3 is made up of 14 amino acids. Germline CDR1 and CDR2: SGHAT and FQNNGV. The J segment lost 5 bases and the V segment lost 5 bases, leaving 4 bases of the junction unmatched. DNA for the CDR3: TGTGCCAGCAGCGTTCGACAGGGGAATGAAAAACTGTTTTTT. It specifies CASSVRQGNEKLFF. Filled out from reference TRBV11-2 and TRBJ1-4, the complete variable domain reads EAGVAQSPRYKIIEKRQSVAFWCNPISGHATLYWYQQILGQGPKLLIQFQNNGVVDDSQLPKDRFSAERLKGVDSTLKIQPAKLEDSAVYLCASSVRQGNEKLFFGSGTQLSVL.

This clonotype was seen ten or more times. The chain links TRBV20-1 to TRBJ2-5; tentative D call: TRBD1 (5 bases). There are 15 residues in the CDR3. Trimming cost V 0 bases and J 5 bases, with 16 bases left between them. Germline V gives CDR1 DFQATT, CDR2 SNEGSKA (reference sequence). CDR3 amino acids: CSARDVQGLGETQYF. Written as DNA, the CDR3 is TGCAGTGCTAGAGACGTGCAGGGTCTTGGGGAGACCCAGTACTTC.

This clonotype appeared many times. V gene TRBV11-2 combines with J gene TRBJ2-1; 11 nucleotides match TRBD2. The germline V gene encodes CDR1 SGHAT and CDR2 FQNNGV. V shed 4 bases, J shed 9 bases, and the junction held 8 bases outside the gene matches. This CDR3 contains 15 residues. The chain's CDR3 is CASSSILAGEVEQFF. DNA of the CDR3: TGTGCCAGCAGCTCCATACTAGCGGGAGAAGTTGAGCAGTTCTTC. The full variable domain, its missing parts supplied by reference TRBV11-2 and TRBJ2-1, is EAGVAQSPRYKIIEKRQSVAFWCNPISGHATLYWYQQILGQGPKLLIQFQNNGVVDDSQLPKDRFSAERLKGVDSTLKIQPAKLEDSAVYLCASSSILAGEVEQFFGPGTRLTVL.

This clonotype was seen at least ten times. The chain combines TRBV7-2 with TRBJ2-1; either TRBD1 or TRBD2 may supply D (5 bases each). This CDR3 comprises 10 residues. V lost 5 bases, J lost 13 bases, and 9 bases lay in between. Looked up from germline, CDR1 is SGHTA and CDR2 is FQGNSA. The CDR3 region has the DNA TGTGCCAGCAGCGGGACGAGTCAGTTCTTC. Its translation: CASSGTSQFF.

This clonotype was seen ten or more times. DNA for the CDR3: TGTGCCAGCAGCCACGGACAGGGACGCACCGGGGAGCTGTTTTTT. It specifies CASSHGQGRTGELFF. This chain uses TRBV5-5 with TRBJ2-2; 8 nucleotides line up with TRBD1. This CDR3 is 15 amino acids long. The junction had 6 bases not matched to a gene; V was cut back by 4 bases and J by 4 bases. Germline-derived CDR1 and CDR2 are SGHKS and YYEKEE (reference sequence).

This clonotype was counted at least ten times. The V gene is TRBV3-1, the J gene TRBJ2-2; D call uncertain. V was pared by 4 bases and J by 7 bases, with 16 bases between. Germline loops: CDR1 LGHDT, CDR2 YNNKEL (reference sequence). The CDR3 is made up of 15 amino acids. CDR3 residues: CASSPMPTLNGELFF. In nucleotides, the CDR3 is TGTGCCAGCAGCCCCATGCCTACACTCAACGGGGAGCTGTTTTTT.

At least ten counts were recorded for this clonotype. The chain couples TRBV20-1 to TRBJ2-3; tentatively, D is TRBD2 (6 bases). Germline V gene data show CDR1 as DFQATT and CDR2 as SNEGSKA (reference sequence). The CDR3 sequence is 15 residues long. With 2 bases removed from V and 5 bases from J, the gap between germline ends came to 17 bases. CDR3: CSARPLQRAVDTQYF. The CDR3 DNA reads TGCAGTGCTAGACCGCTTCAGCGGGCGGTAGATACGCAGTATTTT.

This clonotype was seen repeatedly, ten times or more. The chain carries TRBV20-1 and TRBJ2-5; D may be TRBD1 (6 bases). The CDR3 length is 12 residues. In germline, CDR1 is DFQATT, CDR2 SNEGSKA (reference sequence). V was trimmed by 3 bases and J by 2 bases, leaving 7 bases between them. The CDR3 nucleotides read TGCAGTGCTAGGGACAGTCAAGAGACCCAGTACTTC. Amino acids: CSARDSQETQYF.

This clonotype was seen at least ten times. This chain uses TRBV20-1 with TRBJ1-1, with D possibly matching TRBD1 (5 bases). This CDR3 spans 12 amino acids. Germline CDR1 is DFQATT and CDR2 is SNEGSKA (reference sequence). The CDR3 is CRGVSGDTEAFF. Here the CDR3 DNA reads TGCAGAGGGGTTTCCGGGGACACTGAAGCTTTCTTT.

Many counts were recorded for this clonotype. V is TRBV5-1 and J is TRBJ2-5; TRBD2 might be the D (6 bases). V was clipped by 0 bases and J by 1 base, with 10 bases between them. The CDR3 sequence is 15 residues long. Germline loops: CDR1 SGHRS, CDR2 YFSETQ. The CDR3 is CASSLDGGAQETQYF. The DNA for the CDR3 is TGCGCCAGCAGCTTGGACGGAGGGGCCCAAGAGACCCAGTACTTC.